This T cell receptor beta chain was identified during a study of beta chain features in type 1 diabetes. Study-level findings and limits: Because the template was cDNA, high-expressing cells might be over-represented. VDJ junctions from patients with type 1 diabetes contained fewer insertions and more deletions.

Reverse transcription of all isolated RNA meant that expressed TCRB transcripts were sequenced. Reads from naive, central memory and regulatory T cell samples averaged about 3.9 million. Sequencing was performed with immunoSEQ multiplex PCR; in TCRdb, only in-frame clones are kept and a portion is missing. The table has under 400,000 clones, 14% seen once. The authors took one heparinised blood draw, averaging approximately 120 mL, from each donor. Regarding this clone: No antigen is known for it.

V lost 4 bases, J lost 7 bases, and 8 bases stayed unmatched. The CDR3 has 14 amino acids. Germline values: CDR1 GTSNPN, CDR2 SVGIG (reference sequence). The genes are TRBV30 and TRBJ1-5; 9 positions agree with TRBD1. The clonotype originates from a man younger than 45 in good health. The specimen sequenced was central memory CD4+ T cells from blood. CDR3 sequence (DNA): TGTGCCTGGAATGAGGGACAGGGAGGGCAGCCCCAGCATTTT. Translated: CAWNEGQGGQPQHF.